This is a list of T cell receptor beta chains from one sample in a study of control samples from healthy donors and cancer patients. The repertoire was sequenced with immunoSEQ multiplex PCR; TCRdb's copy has only in-frame clones and lacks some. The data show about 250,000 clones, with approximately 80% seen just once and about an eighth held by the top ten. The sample was PBMCs. The source is a woman aged 60 to 75 with lung cancer. CDR3s include the opening cysteine and the closing phenylalanine or tryptophan. The order of the fields is D gene, V gene, J gene, clone size, CDR3 DNA, CDR3 protein. A D gene is named only where the DNA matches it firmly. Some rows mark clone size as missing; the rest say once, few, many or name a class of expanded clone.

.,TRBV5-5,TRBJ2-3,.,TGTGCCAGCAGCTTAGGCCGCCGGGAGATAGATACGCAGTATTTT,CASSLGRREIDTQYF
.,TRBV3-1/TRBV3-2,TRBJ1-1,.,TGTGCCAGCAGCCAAGGGCTCTACACTGAAGCTTTCTTT,CASSQGLYTEAFF
TRBD1,TRBV4-2,TRBJ1-1,.,TGTGCCAGCAGCCAGGCACAGGGGGGGGGAAGGACTGAAGCTTTCTTT,CASSQAQGGGRTEAFF
.,TRBV7-2,TRBJ1-4,few,TGTGCCAGCAGCTTAGCGTTAGGAGTTGAAAAACTGTTTTTT,CASSLALGVEKLFF
.,TRBV12-3/TRBV12-4,TRBJ1-1,.,TGTGCCAGCAGTTTTCCCGGGACTGAAGCTTTCTTT,CASSFPGTEAFF
.,TRBV9,TRBJ1-5,.,TGTGCCAGCAGCGGGGCAGCCAATCAGCCCCAGCATTTT,CASSGAANQPQHF
.,TRBV27,TRBJ2-6,.,TGTGCCAGCAGACCCCCGGGGGCTGGGGCCAACGTCCTGACTTTC,CASRPPGAGANVLTF
.,TRBV5-1,TRBJ2-2,.,TGCGCCAGCAGCTTAGGGAACACCGGGGAGCTGTTTTTT,CASSLGNTGELFF
TRBD2,TRBV19,TRBJ2-7,once,TGTGCCAGTAGTAACCGCGGGGGGCGCGAGCAGTACTTC,CASSNRGGREQYF
.,TRBV6-5,TRBJ2-5,once,TGTGCCAGCAGTTACCGGGACTCCCAAGAGACTCAGTACTTC,CASSYRDSQETQYF
TRBD1,TRBV2,TRBJ2-2,.,TGTGCCAGCAGTGTAGGACAGGGATTCACCGGGGAGCTGTTTTTT,CASSVGQGFTGELFF
.,TRBV3-1/TRBV3-2,TRBJ1-4,.,TGTGCCAGCAGCCAGGGGGGAGGAAGCGGGAAACTGTTTTTT,CASSQGGGSGKLFF
TRBD1,TRBV5-1,TRBJ1-1,.,TGCGCCAGCAGCTCGGGACAGGCTGAAGCTTTCTTT,CASSSGQAEAFF
TRBD1,TRBV5-1,TRBJ1-2,.,TGCGCCAGCAGCTTGGTAGCAGGGGGGACGGGGAGAGGCTACACCTTC,CASSLVAGGTGRGYTF
.,TRBV9,TRBJ2-5,.,TGTGCCAGCAGCGCCAGAGAGGGGGGGTGGGAGACCCAGTACTTC,CASSAREGGWETQYF
TRBD1,TRBV7-3,TRBJ1-2,.,TGTGCCAGCAGCTTTGGGCCTGTCGTGACAGGGGCCTATGGCTACACCTTC,CASSFGPVVTGAYGYTF
.,TRBV18,TRBJ2-6,.,TGTGCCAGCTCACCACCGACAGCTGTCTCTGGGGCCAACGTCCTGACTTTC,CASSPPTAVSGANVLTF
TRBD1,TRBV5-1,TRBJ2-5,.,TGCGCCAGCAGCTGGGGACAGGGGAAAGAGACCCAGTACTTC,CASSWGQGKETQYF
.,TRBV18,TRBJ2-1,.,TGTGCCAGCTCACCACGACCCTACAATGAGCAGTTCTTC,CASSPRPYNEQFF
TRBD2,TRBV9,TRBJ2-7,.,TGTGCCAGCAGCCTCAGCGGGACCTACGAGCAGTACTTC,CASSLSGTYEQYF
.,TRBV11-2,TRBJ2-1,.,TGTGCCAGCAGCTTGTTCGCCGGGGGTGCTCTGATTGAGCAGTTCTTC,CASSLFAGGALIEQFF
TRBD2,TRBV4-2,TRBJ2-3,.,TGTGCCAGCAGCGGAACTAGCGGCTACACAGATACGCAGTATTTT,CASSGTSGYTDTQYF
.,TRBV6-5,TRBJ2-2,few,TGTGCCAGCAGTTTCAGGGGAAAGTACACCGGGGAGCTGTTTTTT,CASSFRGKYTGELFF
.,TRBV18,TRBJ1-5,.,TGTGCCAGCTCACTCTCCGGGCCTAATAGCAATCAGCCCCAGCATTTT,CASSLSGPNSNQPQHF
.,TRBV5-1,TRBJ2-7,.,TGCGCCAGCAGCTTGGGACGGAACTACGAGCAGTACTTC,CASSLGRNYEQYF
TRBD1,TRBV6-1,TRBJ1-2,.,TGTGCCAGCAGTGAACAGGGGGTTTATGGCTACACCTTC,CASSEQGVYGYTF
.,TRBV10-3,TRBJ2-7,.,TGTGCCATCAGTGAGCGCACCTACGAGCAGTACTTC,CAISERTYEQYF
.,TRBV7-2,TRBJ1-3,.,TGTGCCAGCAGCTTTACTCAGGGAGGTGGAAACACCATATATTTT,CASSFTQGGGNTIYF
.,TRBV7-3,TRBJ2-7,.,TGTGCCAGCAGCTTGGCCTCCCGGGGTGAGCAGTACTTC,CASSLASRGEQYF
.,TRBV30,TRBJ2-7,few,TGTGCCTGGAGTACCGGGAACTCCTACGAGCAGTACTTC,CAWSTGNSYEQYF
TRBD1,TRBV6-1,TRBJ2-7,.,TGTGCCAGCAGTGAATTTCCCGGGACAGTAACTTACGAGCAGTACTTC,CASSEFPGTVTYEQYF
.,TRBV5-5,TRBJ1-3,.,TGTGCCAGCAGCTTGCTCGCCACTTCAACGGGAAACACCATATATTTT,CASSLLATSTGNTIYF
.,TRBV6-1,TRBJ2-7,.,TGTGCCAGCAGTGAACAAGGGTCCTACGAGCAGTACTTC,CASSEQGSYEQYF
TRBD2,TRBV7-3,TRBJ2-1,once,TGTGCCAGCAGCCCGCTCGGACTAGCGGGAGACAATGAGCAGTTCTTC,CASSPLGLAGDNEQFF
.,TRBV28,TRBJ2-1,.,TGTGCCAGCTGGGAGTCAGCGGATTACAATGAGCAGTTCTTC,CASWESADYNEQFF
TRBD2,TRBV30,TRBJ2-1,.,TGTGCCTTGGCGCCGGGGACTAGCGGAATCTACAATGAGCAGTTCTTC,CALAPGTSGIYNEQFF
.,TRBV21-1,TRBJ2-1,few,TGTGCCAGCAGCAAAGCGTTGGGACTAGCGGGCTACAATGAGCAGTTCTTC,CASSKALGLAGYNEQFF
.,TRBV6-5,TRBJ1-3,.,TGTGCCAGCAGCCACGGACAGACTGGAAACACCATATATTTT,CASSHGQTGNTIYF
.,TRBV11-2,TRBJ2-3,.,TGTGCCAGCAGCTTAGCGGGAGTGGGAGATACGCAGTATTTT,CASSLAGVGDTQYF
TRBD2,TRBV5-1,TRBJ2-3,.,TGCGCCAGCAGCTTGGGACTAGCGGATGTCACAGATACGCAGTATTTT,CASSLGLADVTDTQYF
.,TRBV28,TRBJ2-2,.,TGTGCCAGCAGTCACCCGGAGCTGTTTTTT,CASSHPELFF
TRBD1,TRBV19,TRBJ1-6,few,TGTGCCAGTAGAACTACAGGGGGCAGCTCACCCCTCCACTTT,CASRTTGGSSPLHF
TRBD2,TRBV5-1,TRBJ2-2,.,TGCGCCAGCAGCTTAGAACTAGCGCCGAACACCGGGGAGCTGTTTTTT,CASSLELAPNTGELFF